Listed here is a single TCR beta chain. The record originates from a study of T-cell memory formation after mild COVID-19. TCRdb reanalysed the 5' RACE reads using MiXCR and keeps one entry per CDR3 protein. Here the sample spans 580,000 or so distinct CDR3 sequences, about 18% being singletons. The TCR was taken from an adult woman who had mild COVID-19 (a few samples of this study predate the infection). Cell type and time point are not known. Sequenced input: PBMCs or a T cell subset sorted from them (not recorded which).

The CDR3 DNA follows: TGTGCCAGCAGTTTATGGACTAGCGGTACAGGCGAGCAGTACTTC. As protein: CASSLWTSGTGEQYF. This chain connects TRBV28 to TRBJ2-7; 9 nucleotides line up with TRBD2. Per germline, CDR1 MDHEN and CDR2 SYDVKM. CDR3 length: 15 amino acids. V gave up 0 bases and J gave up 6 bases; unmatched junction bases: 6.